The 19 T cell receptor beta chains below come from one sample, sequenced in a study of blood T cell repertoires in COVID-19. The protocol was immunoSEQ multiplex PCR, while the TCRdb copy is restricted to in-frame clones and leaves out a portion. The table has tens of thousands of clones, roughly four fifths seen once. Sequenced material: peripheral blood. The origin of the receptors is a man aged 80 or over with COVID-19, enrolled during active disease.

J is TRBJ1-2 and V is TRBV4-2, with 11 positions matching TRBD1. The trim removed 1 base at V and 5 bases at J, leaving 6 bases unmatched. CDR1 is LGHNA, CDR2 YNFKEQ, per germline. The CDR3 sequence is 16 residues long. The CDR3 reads CASSQGTGGAGYGYTF. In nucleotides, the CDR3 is TGTGCCAGCAGCCAAGGGACAGGGGGCGCTGGGTATGGCTACACCTTC.

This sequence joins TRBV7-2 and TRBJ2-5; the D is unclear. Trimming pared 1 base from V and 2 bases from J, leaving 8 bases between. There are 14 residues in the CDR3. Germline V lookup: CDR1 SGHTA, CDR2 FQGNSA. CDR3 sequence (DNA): TGTGCCAGCAGCTTAGTGCCCAGTCAAGAGACCCAGTACTTC. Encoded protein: CASSLVPSQETQYF.

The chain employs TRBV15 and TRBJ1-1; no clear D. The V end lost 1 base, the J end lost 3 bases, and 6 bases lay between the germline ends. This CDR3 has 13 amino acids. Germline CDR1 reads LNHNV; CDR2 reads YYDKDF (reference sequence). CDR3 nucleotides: TGTGCCACCAGCAGAGGGAGTTACACTGAAGCTTTCTTT. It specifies CATSRGSYTEAFF.

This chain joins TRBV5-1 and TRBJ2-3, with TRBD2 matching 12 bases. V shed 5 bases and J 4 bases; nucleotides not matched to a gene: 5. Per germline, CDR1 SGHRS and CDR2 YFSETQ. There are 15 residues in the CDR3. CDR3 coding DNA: TGCGCCAGCAGGGAGGGACTAGCGGGTTCAGATACGCAGTATTTT. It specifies CASREGLAGSDTQYF.

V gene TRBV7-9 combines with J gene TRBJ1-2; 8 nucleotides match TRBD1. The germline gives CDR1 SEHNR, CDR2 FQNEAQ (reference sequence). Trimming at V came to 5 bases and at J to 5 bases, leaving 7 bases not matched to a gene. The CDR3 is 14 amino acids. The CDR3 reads CASSPRTGHYGYTF. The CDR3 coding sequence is TGTGCCAGCAGCCCTCGGACAGGGCATTATGGCTACACCTTC.

DNA of the CDR3: TGTGCCAGCAGCCGGACTAGCGGGAGGGGTCCGGCAGATACGCAGTATTTT. It specifies CASSRTSGRGPADTQYF. The gene calls are TRBV11-2 and TRBJ2-3, with 15 bases lining up with TRBD2. The V gene's germline CDR1 is SGHAT and CDR2 FQNNGV. The ends lost 5 bases at V and 4 bases at J; junction bases unmatched: 7. The CDR3 extends over 17 amino acids.

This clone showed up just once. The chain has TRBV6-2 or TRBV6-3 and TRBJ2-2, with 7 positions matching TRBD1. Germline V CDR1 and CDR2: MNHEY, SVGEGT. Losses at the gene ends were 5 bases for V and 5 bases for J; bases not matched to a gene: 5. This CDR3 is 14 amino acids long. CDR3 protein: CASSDETGTGELFF. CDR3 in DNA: TGTGCCAGCAGTGACGAGACAGGGACCGGGGAGCTGTTTTTT.

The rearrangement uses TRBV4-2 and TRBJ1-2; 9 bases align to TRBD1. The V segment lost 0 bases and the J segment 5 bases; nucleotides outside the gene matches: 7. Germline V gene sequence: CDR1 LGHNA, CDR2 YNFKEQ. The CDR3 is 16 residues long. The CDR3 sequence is CASSQESQGAWYGYTF. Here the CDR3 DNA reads TGTGCCAGCAGCCAAGAATCACAGGGGGCATGGTATGGCTACACCTTC.

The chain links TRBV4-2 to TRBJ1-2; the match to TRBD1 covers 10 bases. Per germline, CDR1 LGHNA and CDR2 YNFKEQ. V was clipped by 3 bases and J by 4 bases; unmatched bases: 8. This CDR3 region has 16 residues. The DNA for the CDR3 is TGTGCCAGCAGCCAGGACAGGGGGGTAGATGGCTATGGCTACACCTTC. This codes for CASSQDRGVDGYGYTF.

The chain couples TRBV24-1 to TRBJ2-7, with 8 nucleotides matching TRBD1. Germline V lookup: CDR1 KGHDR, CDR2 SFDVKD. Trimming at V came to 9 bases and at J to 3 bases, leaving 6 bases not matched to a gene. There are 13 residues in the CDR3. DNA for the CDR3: TGTGCCACCGAGTCTGACAGGGGCTACGAGCAGTACTTC. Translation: CATESDRGYEQYF.

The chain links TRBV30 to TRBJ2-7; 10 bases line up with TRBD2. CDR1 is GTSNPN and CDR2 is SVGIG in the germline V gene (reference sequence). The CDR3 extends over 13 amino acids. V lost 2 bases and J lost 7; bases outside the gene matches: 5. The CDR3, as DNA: TGTGCCTGGAGTCCTAGCGGGAGAAAAGAGCAGTACTTC. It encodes CAWSPSGRKEQYF. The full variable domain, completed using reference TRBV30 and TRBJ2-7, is SQTIHQWPATLVQPVGSPLSLECTVEGTSNPNLYWYRQAAGRGLQLLFYSVGIGQISSEVPQNLSASRPQDRQFILSSKKLLLSDSGFYLCAWSPSGRKEQYFGPGTRLTVT.

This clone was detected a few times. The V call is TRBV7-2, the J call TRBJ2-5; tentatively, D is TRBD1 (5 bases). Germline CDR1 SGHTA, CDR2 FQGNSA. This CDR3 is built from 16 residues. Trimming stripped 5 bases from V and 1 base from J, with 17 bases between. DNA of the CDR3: TGTGCCAGCAGCCCCCGGACAAACACGCTCCAAGAGACCCAGTACTTC. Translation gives CASSPRTNTLQETQYF.

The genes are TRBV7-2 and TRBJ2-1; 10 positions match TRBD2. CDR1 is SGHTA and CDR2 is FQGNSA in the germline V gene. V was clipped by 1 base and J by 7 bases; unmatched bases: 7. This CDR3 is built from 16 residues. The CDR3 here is CASSLVGLAVGNEQFF. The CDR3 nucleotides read TGTGCCAGCAGCTTAGTTGGACTAGCGGTAGGTAATGAGCAGTTCTTC.

The CDR3 sequence: CASSLVTGNEKLFF. CDR3 bases: TGTGCCAGCAGCTTGGTGACAGGGAATGAAAAACTGTTTTTT. This chain uses TRBV11-2 with TRBJ1-4; TRBD1 aligns across 7 bases. Looked up from germline, CDR1 is SGHAT and CDR2 is FQNNGV. CDR3 length equals 14 residues. V shed 3 bases and J 5 bases; nucleotides not matched to a gene: 3.

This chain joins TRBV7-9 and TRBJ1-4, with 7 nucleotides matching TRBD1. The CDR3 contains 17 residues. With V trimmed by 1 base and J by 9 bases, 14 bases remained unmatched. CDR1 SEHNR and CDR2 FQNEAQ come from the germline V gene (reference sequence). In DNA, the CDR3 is TGTGCCAGCAGCTTAGAAGGGAACGCCAGGGGGGAGAAAAAACTGTTTTTT. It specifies CASSLEGNARGEKKLFF.

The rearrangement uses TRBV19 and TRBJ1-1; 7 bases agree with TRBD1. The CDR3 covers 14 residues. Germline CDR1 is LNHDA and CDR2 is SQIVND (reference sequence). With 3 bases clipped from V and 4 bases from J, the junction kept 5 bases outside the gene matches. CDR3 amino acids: CASSIWNRGTEAFF. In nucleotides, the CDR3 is TGTGCCAGTAGTATTTGGAACAGGGGCACTGAAGCTTTCTTT.

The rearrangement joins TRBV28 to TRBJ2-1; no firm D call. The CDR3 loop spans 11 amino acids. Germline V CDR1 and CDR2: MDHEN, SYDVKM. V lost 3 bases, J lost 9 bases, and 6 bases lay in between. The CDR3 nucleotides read TGTGCCAGCAGTTTCGGCGGTGAGCAGTTCTTC. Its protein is CASSFGGEQFF.

The CDR3 DNA sequence: TGCGCCAGCAGCCTCATTACTAGCGGACACTACGAGCAGTACTTC. Translating gives CASSLITSGHYEQYF. V and J are TRBV4-1 and TRBJ2-7, with TRBD2 matching 8 bases. Germline CDR1 MGHRA, CDR2 YSYEKL. V lost 4 bases to trimming and J lost 3 bases; unmatched junction nucleotides: 8. There are 15 residues in the CDR3.

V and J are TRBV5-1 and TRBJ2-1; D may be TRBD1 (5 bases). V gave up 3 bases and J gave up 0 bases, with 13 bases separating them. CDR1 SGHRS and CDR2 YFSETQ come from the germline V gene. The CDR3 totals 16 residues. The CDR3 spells CASSSLQASSYNEQFF. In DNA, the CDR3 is TGCGCCAGCAGCTCTCTACAGGCGAGCTCCTACAATGAGCAGTTCTTC.